The clone carrying this TCR beta chain occurred once. The antigen is not known. The V gene's germline CDR1 is WNHNN and CDR2 SYGVQD (reference sequence). Trimming removed 3 bases at V and 0 bases at J, with 11 bases between. This CDR3 is 16 amino acids long. This sample is drawn from a study of cytomegalovirus exposure and HLA in healthy donors. Overall study findings and caveats: As a later analysis showed, a missense DCLRE1C variant was linked to trimming of TCR beta V- and J-genes. No immune exposure information besides CMV serostatus was available. Later work showed greater clonal expansion in HLA-associated TCR beta chains than in equally common others. The authors later found most CMV-associated TCR beta chains appeared HLA-restricted.

60 Vbeta and 13 Jbeta primers were used in PCR. Clones were sequenced by immunoSEQ multiplex PCR, and TCRdb holds only the in-frame ones, with some missing. This table holds some 200,000 clones, more than 80% found once. Sequencing was carried out using PBMCs. The receptor was derived from a boy aged 5-17 years in good health and CMV-seronegative. This rearrangement joins TRBV10-1 to TRBJ2-2; tentatively, D is TRBD2 (5 bases). The CDR3 sequence: CASSDGRASNTGELFF. The CDR3 DNA sequence: TGCGCCAGCAGTGATGGGCGGGCCTCGAACACCGGGGAGCTGTTTTTT.